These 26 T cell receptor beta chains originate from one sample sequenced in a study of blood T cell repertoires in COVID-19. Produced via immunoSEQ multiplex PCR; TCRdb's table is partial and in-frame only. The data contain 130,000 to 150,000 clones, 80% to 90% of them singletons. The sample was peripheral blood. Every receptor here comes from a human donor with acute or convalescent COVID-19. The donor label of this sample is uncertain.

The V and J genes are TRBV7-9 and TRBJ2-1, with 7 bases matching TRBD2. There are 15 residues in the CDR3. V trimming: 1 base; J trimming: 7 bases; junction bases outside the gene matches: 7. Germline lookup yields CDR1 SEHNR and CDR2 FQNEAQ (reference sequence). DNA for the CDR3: TGTGCCAGCAGCTTAGGGGGGGGTCGTTCGAATGAGCAGTTCTTC. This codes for CASSLGGGRSNEQFF.

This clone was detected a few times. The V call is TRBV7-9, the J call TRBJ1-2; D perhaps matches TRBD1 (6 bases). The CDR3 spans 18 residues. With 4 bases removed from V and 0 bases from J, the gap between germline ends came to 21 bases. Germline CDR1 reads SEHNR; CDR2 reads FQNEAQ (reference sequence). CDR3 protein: CASSSRDTTHPPNYGYTF. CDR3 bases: TGTGCCAGCAGCTCCAGGGACACCACCCATCCACCTAACTATGGCTACACCTTC.

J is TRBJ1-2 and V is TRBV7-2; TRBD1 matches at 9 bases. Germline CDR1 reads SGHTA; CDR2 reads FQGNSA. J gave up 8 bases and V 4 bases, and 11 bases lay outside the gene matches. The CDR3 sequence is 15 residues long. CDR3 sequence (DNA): TGTGCCAGCAGCTCCACGGAAACAGGGGGCTGGGGCTACACCTTC. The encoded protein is CASSSTETGGWGYTF. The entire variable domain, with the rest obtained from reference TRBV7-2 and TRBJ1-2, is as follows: GAGVSQSPSNKVTEKGKDVELRCDPISGHTALYWYRQSLGQGLEFLIYFQGNSAPDKSGLPSDRFSAERTGGSVSTLTIQRTQQEDSAVYLCASSSTETGGWGYTFGSGTRLTVV.

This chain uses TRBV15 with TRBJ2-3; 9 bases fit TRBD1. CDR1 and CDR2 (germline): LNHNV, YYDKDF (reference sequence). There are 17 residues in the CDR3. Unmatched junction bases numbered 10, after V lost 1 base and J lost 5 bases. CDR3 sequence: CATSRAPDRGSKDTQYF. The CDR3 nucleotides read TGTGCCACCAGCAGAGCGCCGGACAGGGGATCCAAAGATACGCAGTATTTT.

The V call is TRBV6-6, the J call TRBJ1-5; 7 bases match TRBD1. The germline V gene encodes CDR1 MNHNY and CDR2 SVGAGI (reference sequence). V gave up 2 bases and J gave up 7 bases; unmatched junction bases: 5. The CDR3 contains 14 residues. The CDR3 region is CASSYRQGAQPQHF. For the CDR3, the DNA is TGTGCCAGCAGTTACAGACAGGGAGCACAGCCCCAGCATTTT.

The CDR3 sequence is CASYGDRGGNSPLHF. The CDR3 coding sequence is TGTGCCAGCTATGGGGACAGGGGAGGAAATTCACCCCTCCACTTT. The chain combines TRBV2 with TRBJ1-6, with 10 bases matching TRBD1. The germline gives CDR1 SNHLY, CDR2 FYNNEI. V dropped 8 bases and J dropped 7; count of bases not matched to a gene: 8. This CDR3 contains 15 residues.

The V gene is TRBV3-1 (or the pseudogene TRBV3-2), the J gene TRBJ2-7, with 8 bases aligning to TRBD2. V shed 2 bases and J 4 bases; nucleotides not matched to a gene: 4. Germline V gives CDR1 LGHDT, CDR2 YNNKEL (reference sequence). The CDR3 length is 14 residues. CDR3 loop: CASSQSGGAYEQYF. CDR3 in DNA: TGTGCCAGCAGCCAATCCGGGGGGGCTTACGAGCAGTACTTC.

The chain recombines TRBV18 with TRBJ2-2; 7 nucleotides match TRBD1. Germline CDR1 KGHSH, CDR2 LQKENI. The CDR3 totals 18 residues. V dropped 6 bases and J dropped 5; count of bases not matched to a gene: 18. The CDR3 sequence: CASSDHGIGTETTGELFF. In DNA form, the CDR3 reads TGTGCCAGCTCGGACCATGGTATTGGGACAGAGACTACCGGGGAGCTGTTTTTT. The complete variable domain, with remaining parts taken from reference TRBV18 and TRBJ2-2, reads NAGVMQNPRHLVRRRGQEARLRCSPMKGHSHVYWYRQLPEEGLKFMVYLQKENIIDESGMPKERFSAEFPKEGPSILRIQQVVRGDSAAYFCASSDHGIGTETTGELFFGEGSRLTVL.

CDR3 sequence reads: CASSSSKPGTGTYNSPLHF. In DNA form, the CDR3 reads TGTGCCAGCAGTTCTTCAAAACCCGGGACAGGCACCTATAATTCACCCCTCCACTTT. V usage is TRBV5-5 and J usage is TRBJ1-6; 8 bases are shared with TRBD1. Trimming removed 5 bases from V and 2 bases from J; junction bases left unmatched: 15. CDR1 is SGHKS, CDR2 YYEKEE, per germline (reference sequence). There are 19 residues in the CDR3.

CDR3 sequence (DNA): TGCGCCGGCCCCCGGGACAGGGGACGGAATGGCTACACCTTC. Translation gives CAGPRDRGRNGYTF. V is TRBV10-1 and J is TRBJ1-2; 10 bases match TRBD1. The V gene end was trimmed by 11 bases and the J gene end by 6 bases; junction bases not matched to a gene: 12. CDR3 length equals 14 residues. CDR1 and CDR2 from the germline V gene are WNHNN and SYGVQD (reference sequence).

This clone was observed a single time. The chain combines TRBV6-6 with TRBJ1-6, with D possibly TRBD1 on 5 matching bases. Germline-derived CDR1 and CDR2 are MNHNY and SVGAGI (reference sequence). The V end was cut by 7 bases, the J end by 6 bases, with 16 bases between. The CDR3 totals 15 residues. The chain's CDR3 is CASNDAGGSNSPLHF. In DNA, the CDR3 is TGTGCCAGCAACGACGCGGGGGGTTCTAATTCACCCCTCCACTTT.

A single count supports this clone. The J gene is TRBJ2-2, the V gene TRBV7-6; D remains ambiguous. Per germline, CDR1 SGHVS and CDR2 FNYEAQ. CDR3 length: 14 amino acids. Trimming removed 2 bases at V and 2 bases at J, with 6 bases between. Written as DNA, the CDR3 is TGTGCCAGCAGCTTAAACTATAACACCGGGGAGCTGTTTTTT. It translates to CASSLNYNTGELFF. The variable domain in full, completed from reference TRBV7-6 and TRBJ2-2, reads GAGVSQSPRYKVTKRGQDVALRCDPISGHVSLYWYRQALGQGPEFLTYFNYEAQQDKSGLPNDRFSAERPEGSISTLTIQRTEQRDSAMYRCASSLNYNTGELFFGEGSRLTVL.

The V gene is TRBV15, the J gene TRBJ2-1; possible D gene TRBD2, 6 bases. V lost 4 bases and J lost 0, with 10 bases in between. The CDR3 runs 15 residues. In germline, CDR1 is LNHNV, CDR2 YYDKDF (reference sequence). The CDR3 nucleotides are TGTGCCACCAGCATGGTGGGGGGCTCCTACAATGAGCAGTTCTTC. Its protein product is CATSMVGGSYNEQFF.

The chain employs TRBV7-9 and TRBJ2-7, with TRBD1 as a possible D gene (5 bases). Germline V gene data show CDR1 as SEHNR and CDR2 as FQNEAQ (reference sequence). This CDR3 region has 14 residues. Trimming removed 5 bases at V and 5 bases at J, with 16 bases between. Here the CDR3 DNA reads TGTGCCAGCAGCCACACGTCGCAGGGCCACGAGCAGTACTTC. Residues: CASSHTSQGHEQYF.

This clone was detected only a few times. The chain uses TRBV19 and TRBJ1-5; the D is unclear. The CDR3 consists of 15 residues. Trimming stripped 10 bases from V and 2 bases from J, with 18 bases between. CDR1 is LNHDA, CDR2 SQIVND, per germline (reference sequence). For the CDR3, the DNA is TGTGCCACTCGAGCGCTTTTGGGTCGCAATCAGCCCCAGCATTTT. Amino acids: CATRALLGRNQPQHF.

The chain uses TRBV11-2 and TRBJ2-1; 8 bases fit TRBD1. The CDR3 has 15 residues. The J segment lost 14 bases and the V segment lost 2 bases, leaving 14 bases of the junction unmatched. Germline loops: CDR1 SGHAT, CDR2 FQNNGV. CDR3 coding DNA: TGTGCCAGCAGCTTATCTAGAGGGAACAGGGGGTCTAAGTTCTTC. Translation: CASSLSRGNRGSKFF.

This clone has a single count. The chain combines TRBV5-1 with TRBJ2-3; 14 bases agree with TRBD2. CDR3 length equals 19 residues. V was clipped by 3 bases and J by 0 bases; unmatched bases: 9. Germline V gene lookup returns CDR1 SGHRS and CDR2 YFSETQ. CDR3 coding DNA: TGCGCCAGCAGCTCGCTGGGACTAGCGGGGGTGAGGAGCACAGATACGCAGTATTTT. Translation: CASSSLGLAGVRSTDTQYF. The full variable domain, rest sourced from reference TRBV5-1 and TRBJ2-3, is KAGVTQTPRYLIKTRGQQVTLSCSPISGHRSVSWYQQTPGQGLQFLFEYFSETQRNKGNFPGRFSGRQFSNSRSEMNVSTLELGDSALYLCASSSLGLAGVRSTDTQYFGPGTRLTVL.

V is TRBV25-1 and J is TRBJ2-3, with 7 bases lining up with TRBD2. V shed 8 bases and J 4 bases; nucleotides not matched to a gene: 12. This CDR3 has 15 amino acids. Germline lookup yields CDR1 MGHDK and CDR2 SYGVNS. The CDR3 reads CASGTGTISSDTQYF. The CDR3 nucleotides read TGTGCCAGCGGAACCGGGACTATATCTTCAGATACGCAGTATTTT.

CDR3 residues: CASSLGTSGDQETQYF. The CDR3 region has the DNA TGTGCCAGCAGTTTAGGGACTAGCGGGGACCAAGAGACCCAGTACTTC. V and J are TRBV28 and TRBJ2-5; 13 bases match TRBD2. After removal of 2 bases from V and 0 bases from J, the junction contained 0 bases not matched to a gene. The CDR3 extends over 16 amino acids. Germline V gene lookup returns CDR1 MDHEN and CDR2 SYDVKM. Looking up the rest from reference TRBV28 and TRBJ2-5 gives the full variable domain: DVKVTQSSRYLVKRTGEKVFLECVQDMDHENMFWYRQDPGLGLRLIYFSYDVKMKEKGDIPEGYSVSREKKERFSLILESASTNQTSMYLCASSLGTSGDQETQYFGPGTRLLVL.

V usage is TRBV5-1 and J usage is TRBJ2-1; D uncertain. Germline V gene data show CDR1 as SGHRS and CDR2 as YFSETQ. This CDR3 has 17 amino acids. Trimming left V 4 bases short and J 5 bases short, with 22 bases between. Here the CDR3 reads CASSQTLVENSHNEQFF. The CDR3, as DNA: TGCGCCAGCAGCCAGACTCTAGTCGAGAATTCCCACAATGAGCAGTTCTTC. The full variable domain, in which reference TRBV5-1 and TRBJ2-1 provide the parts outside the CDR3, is KAGVTQTPRYLIKTRGQQVTLSCSPISGHRSVSWYQQTPGQGLQFLFEYFSETQRNKGNFPGRFSGRQFSNSRSEMNVSTLELGDSALYLCASSQTLVENSHNEQFFGPGTRLTVL.

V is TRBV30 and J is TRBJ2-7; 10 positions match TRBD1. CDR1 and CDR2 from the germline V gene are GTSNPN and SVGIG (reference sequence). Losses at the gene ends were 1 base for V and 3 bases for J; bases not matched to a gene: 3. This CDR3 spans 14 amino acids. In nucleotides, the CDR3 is TGTGCCTGGAGTGGGGACAGGGGATACTACGAGCAGTACTTC. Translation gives CAWSGDRGYYEQYF.

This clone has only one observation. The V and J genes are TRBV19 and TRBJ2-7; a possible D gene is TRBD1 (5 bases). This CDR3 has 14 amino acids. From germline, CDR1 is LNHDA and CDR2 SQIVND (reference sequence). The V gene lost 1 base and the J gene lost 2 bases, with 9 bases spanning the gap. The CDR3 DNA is TGTGCCAGTAGTATAGGGCAGGGTACCTACGAGCAGTACTTC. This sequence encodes CASSIGQGTYEQYF.

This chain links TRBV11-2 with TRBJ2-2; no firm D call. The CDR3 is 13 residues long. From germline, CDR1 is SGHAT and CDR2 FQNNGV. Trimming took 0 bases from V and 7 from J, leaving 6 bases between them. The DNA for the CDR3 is TGTGCCAGCAGCTTAGATCGCAGCGGGGAGCTGTTTTTT. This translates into CASSLDRSGELFF.

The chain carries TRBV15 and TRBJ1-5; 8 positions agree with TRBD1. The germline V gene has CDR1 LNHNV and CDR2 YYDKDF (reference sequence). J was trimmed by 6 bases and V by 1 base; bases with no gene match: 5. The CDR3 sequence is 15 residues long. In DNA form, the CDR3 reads TGTGCCACCAGCAGAGGGGCAGGGGGCGGTCAGCCCCAGCATTTT. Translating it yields CATSRGAGGGQPQHF.

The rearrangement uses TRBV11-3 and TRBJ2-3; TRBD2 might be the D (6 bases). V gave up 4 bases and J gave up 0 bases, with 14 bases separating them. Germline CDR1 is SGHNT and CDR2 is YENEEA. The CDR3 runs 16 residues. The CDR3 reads CASSYRAGSSTDTQYF. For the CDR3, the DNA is TGTGCCAGCAGCTACCGCGCGGGATCTAGCACAGATACGCAGTATTTT.

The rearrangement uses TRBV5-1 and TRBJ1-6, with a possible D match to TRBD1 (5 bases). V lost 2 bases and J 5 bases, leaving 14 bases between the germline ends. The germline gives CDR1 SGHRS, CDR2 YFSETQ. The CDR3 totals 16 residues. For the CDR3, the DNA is TGCGCCAGCAGCTTTGGAGGGACCGGGAATAATTCACCCCTCCACTTT. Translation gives CASSFGGTGNNSPLHF.